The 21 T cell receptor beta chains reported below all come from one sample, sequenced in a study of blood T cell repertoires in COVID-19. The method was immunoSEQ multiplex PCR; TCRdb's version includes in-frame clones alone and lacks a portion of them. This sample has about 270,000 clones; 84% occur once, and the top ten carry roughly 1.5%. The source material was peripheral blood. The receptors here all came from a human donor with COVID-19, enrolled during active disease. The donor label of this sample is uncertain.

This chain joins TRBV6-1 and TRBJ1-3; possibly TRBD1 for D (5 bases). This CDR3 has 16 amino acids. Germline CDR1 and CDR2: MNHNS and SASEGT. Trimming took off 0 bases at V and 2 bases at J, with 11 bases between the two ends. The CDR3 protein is CASSEAPQGTGNTIYF. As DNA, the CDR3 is TGTGCCAGCAGTGAAGCGCCTCAGGGAACTGGAAACACCATATATTTT.

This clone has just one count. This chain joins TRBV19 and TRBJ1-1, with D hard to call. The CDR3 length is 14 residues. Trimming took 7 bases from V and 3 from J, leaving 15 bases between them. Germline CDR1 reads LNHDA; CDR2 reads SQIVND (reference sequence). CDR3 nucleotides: TGTGCCAGTACCGGGAGAGGGCTTTACACTGAAGCTTTCTTT. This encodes CASTGRGLYTEAFF.

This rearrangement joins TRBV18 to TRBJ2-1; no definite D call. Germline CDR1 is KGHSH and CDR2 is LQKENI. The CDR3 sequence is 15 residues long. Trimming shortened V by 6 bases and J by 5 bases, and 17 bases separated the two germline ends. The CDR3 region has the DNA TGTGCCAGCTCCCTCCCGGTGGTCGCCGACAATGAGCAGTTCTTC. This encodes CASSLPVVADNEQFF.

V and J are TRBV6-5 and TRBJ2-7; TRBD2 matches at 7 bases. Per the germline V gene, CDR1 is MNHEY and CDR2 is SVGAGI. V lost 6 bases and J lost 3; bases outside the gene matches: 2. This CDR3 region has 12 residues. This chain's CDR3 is CASRGGFYEQYF. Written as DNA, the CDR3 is TGTGCCAGCAGGGGAGGGTTCTACGAGCAGTACTTC.

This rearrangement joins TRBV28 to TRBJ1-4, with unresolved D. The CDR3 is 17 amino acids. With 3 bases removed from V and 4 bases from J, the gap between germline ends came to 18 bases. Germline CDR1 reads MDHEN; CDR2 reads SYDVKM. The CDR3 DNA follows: TGTGCCAGCAGTTTTTGGGTGGAGGGAACCCTTAATGAAAAACTGTTTTTT. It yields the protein CASSFWVEGTLNEKLFF.

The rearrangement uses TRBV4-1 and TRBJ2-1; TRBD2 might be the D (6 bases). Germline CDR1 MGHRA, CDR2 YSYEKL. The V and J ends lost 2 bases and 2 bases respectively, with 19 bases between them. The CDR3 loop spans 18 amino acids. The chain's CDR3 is CASSQPPGRGVTYNEQFF. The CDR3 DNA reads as TGCGCCAGCAGCCAACCCCCTGGGCGGGGAGTAACCTACAATGAGCAGTTCTTC.

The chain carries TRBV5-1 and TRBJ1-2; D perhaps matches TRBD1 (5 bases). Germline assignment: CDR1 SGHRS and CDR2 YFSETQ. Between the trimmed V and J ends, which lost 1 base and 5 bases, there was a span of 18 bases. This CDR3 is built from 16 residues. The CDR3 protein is CASSLTPTGRGYGYTF. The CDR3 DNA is TGCGCCAGCAGCTTGACCCCAACCGGTAGGGGTTATGGCTACACCTTC.

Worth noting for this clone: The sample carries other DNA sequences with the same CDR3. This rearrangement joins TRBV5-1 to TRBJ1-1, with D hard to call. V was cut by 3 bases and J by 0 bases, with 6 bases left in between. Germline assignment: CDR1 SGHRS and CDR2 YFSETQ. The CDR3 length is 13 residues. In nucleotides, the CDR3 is TGCGCCAGCAGCTCGCAGGTGAACACTGAAGCTTTCTTT. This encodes CASSSQVNTEAFF.

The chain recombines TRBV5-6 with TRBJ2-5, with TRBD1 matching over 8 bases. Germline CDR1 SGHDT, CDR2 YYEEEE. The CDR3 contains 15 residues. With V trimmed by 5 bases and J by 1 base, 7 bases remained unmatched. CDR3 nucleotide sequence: TGTGCCAGCAGTCCGGGACAGGACATCCAAGAGACCCAGTACTTC. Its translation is CASSPGQDIQETQYF.

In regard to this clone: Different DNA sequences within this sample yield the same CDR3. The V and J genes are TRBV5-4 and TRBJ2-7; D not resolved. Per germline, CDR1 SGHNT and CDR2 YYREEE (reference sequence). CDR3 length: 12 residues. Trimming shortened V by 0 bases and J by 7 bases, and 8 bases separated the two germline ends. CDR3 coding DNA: TGTGCCAGCAGCTTGGATAACCGGGAGCAGTACTTC. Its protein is CASSLDNREQYF.

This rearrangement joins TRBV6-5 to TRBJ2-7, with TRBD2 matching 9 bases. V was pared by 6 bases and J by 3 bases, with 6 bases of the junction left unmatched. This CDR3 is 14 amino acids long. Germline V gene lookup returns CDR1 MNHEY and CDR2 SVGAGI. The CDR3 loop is CASRPTSGFYEQYF. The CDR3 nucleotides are TGTGCCAGCAGACCGACTAGCGGATTCTACGAGCAGTACTTC.

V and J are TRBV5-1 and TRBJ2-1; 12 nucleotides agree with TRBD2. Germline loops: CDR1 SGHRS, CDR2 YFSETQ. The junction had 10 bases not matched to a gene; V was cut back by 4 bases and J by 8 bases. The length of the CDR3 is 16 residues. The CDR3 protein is CASSGATSGRGDEQFF. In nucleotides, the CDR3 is TGCGCCAGCAGCGGCGCGACTAGCGGGAGAGGTGATGAGCAGTTCTTC.

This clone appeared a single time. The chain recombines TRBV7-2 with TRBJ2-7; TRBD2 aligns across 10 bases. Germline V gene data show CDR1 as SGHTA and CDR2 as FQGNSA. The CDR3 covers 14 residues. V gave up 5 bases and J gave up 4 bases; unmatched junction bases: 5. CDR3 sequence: CASSLGLAVYEQYF. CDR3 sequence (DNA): TGTGCCAGCAGCCTAGGACTAGCGGTATACGAGCAGTACTTC.

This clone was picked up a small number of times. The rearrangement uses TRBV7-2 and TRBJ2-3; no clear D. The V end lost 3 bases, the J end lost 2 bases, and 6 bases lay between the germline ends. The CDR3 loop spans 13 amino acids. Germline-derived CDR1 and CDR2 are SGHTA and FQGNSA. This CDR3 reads CASSLGVTDTQYF. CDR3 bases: TGTGCCAGCAGCTTGGGCGTCACAGATACGCAGTATTTT.

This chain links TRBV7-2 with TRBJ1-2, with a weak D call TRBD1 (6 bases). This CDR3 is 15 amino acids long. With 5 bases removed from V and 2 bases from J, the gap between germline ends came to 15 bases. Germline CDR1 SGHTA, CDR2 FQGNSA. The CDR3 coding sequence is TGTGCCAGCAGCCTAAGGACAGTATTAAACTATGGCTACACCTTC. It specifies CASSLRTVLNYGYTF.

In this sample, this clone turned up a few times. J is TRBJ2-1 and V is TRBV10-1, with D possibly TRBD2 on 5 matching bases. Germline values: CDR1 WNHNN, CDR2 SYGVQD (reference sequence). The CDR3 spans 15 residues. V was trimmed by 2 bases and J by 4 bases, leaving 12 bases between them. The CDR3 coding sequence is TGCGCCAGCAGTGAGGCTAGCAACGGTTACAATGAGCAGTTCTTC. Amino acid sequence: CASSEASNGYNEQFF.

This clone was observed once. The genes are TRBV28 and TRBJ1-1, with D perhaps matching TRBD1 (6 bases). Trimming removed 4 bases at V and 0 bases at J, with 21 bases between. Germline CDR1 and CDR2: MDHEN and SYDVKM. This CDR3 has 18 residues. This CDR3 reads CASSSWTGGAELNTEAFF. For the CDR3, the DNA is TGTGCCAGCAGTTCCTGGACGGGGGGCGCCGAGTTGAACACTGAAGCTTTCTTT.

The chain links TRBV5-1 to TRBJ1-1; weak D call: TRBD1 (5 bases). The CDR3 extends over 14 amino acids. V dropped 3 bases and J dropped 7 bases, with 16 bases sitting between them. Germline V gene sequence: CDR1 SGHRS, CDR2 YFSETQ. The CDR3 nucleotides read TGCGCCAGCAGCTGGACGCAGGGAACCATTGAAGCTTTCTTT. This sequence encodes CASSWTQGTIEAFF.

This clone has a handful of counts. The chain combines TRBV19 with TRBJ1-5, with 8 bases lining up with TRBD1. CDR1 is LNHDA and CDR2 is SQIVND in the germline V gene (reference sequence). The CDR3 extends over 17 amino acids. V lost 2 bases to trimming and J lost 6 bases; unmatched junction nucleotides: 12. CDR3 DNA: TGTGCCAGTAGTATACAACTAAGGACAGGGAGGACTCAGCCCCAGCATTTT. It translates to CASSIQLRTGRTQPQHF. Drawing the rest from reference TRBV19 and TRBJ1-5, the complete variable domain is DGGITQSPKYLFRKEGQNVTLSCEQNLNHDAMYWYRQDPGQGLRLIYYSQIVNDFQKGDIAEGYSVSREKKESFPLTVTSAQKNPTAFYLCASSIQLRTGRTQPQHFGDGTRLSIL.

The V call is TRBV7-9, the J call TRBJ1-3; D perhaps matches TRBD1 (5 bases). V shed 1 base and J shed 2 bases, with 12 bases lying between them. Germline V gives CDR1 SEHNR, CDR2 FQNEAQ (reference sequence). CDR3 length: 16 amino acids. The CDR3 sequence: CASSLESAGTGNTIYF. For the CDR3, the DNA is TGTGCCAGCAGCTTAGAATCAGCAGGGACTGGAAACACCATATATTTT.

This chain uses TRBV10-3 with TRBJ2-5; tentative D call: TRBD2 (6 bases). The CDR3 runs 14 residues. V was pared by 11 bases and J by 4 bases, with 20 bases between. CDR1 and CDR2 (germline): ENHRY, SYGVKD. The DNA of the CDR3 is TGTGCCGTCCGGGACTCGGAGTTTCCAGAGACCCAGTACTTC. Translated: CAVRDSEFPETQYF.